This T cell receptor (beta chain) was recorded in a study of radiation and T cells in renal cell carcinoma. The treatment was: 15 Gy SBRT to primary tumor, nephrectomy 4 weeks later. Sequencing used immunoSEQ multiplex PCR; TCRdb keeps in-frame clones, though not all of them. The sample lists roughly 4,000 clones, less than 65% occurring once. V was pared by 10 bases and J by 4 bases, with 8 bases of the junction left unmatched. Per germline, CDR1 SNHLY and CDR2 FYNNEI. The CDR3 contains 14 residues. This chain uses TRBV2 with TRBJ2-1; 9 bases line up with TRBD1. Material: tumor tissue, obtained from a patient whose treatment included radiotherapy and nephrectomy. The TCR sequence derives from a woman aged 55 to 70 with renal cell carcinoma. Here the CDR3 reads CAIRKGQGYNEQFF. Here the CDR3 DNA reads TGTGCCATACGAAAGGGACAGGGATACAATGAGCAGTTCTTC.